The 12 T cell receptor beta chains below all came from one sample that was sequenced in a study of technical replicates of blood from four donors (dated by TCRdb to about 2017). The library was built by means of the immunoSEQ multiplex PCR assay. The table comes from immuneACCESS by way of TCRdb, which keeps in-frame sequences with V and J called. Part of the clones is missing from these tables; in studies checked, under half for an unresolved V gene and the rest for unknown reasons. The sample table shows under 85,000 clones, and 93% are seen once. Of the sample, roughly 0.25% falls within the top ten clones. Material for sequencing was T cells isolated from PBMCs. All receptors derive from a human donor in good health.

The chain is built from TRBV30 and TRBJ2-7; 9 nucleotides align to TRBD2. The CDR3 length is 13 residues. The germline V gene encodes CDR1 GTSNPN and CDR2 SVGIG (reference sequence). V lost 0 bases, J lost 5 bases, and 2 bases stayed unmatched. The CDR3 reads CAWSVSSGNEQYF. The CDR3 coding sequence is TGTGCCTGGAGTGTGTCTAGCGGGAACGAGCAGTACTTC.

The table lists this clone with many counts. The CDR3 DNA reads as TGTGCCAGCAGCTCCGGGACTAGCGGGAGCGAGCAGTACTTC. Protein product: CASSSGTSGSEQYF. This chain connects TRBV7-9 to TRBJ2-7, with TRBD2 matching over 14 bases. Germline V gene lookup returns CDR1 SEHNR and CDR2 FQNEAQ (reference sequence). This CDR3 contains 14 residues. V lost 4 bases and J lost 6; bases outside the gene matches: 2.

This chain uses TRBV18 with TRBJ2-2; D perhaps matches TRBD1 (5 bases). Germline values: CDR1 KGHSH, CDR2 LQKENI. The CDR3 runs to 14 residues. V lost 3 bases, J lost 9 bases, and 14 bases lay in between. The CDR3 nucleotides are TGTGCCAGCTCACCTCCTAGACAGCCTAGGGAGCTGTTTTTT. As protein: CASSPPRQPRELFF.

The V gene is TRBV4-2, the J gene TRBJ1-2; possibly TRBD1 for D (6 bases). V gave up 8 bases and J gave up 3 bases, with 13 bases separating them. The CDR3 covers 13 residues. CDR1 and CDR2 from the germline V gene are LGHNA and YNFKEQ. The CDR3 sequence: CASQRGGYYGYTF. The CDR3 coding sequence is TGTGCCAGCCAAAGGGGGGGATACTATGGCTACACCTTC.

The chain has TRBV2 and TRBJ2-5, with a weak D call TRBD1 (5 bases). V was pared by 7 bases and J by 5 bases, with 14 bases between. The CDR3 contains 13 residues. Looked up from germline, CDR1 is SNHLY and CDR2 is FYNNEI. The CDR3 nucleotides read TGTGCCAGCAAAGGCCAGGGCCCCGAGACCCAGTACTTC. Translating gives CASKGQGPETQYF.

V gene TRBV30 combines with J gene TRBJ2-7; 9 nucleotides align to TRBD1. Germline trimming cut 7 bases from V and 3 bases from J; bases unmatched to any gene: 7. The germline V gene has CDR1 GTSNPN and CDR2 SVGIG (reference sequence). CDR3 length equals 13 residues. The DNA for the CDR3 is TGTGCCTTTACCGGGACAGGGCACTACGAGCAGTACTTC. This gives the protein CAFTGTGHYEQYF.

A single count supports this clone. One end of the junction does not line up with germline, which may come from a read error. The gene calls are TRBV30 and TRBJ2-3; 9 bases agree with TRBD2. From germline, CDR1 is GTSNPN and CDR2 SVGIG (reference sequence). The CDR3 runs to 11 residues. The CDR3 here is CAWGTAGGLRF. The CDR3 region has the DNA TGTGCCTGGGGGACAGCGGGGGGCCTCCGTTTT. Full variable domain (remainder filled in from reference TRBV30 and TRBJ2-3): SQTIHQWPATLVQPVGSPLSLECTVEGTSNPNLYWYRQAAGRGLQLLFYSVGIGQISSEVPQNLSASRPQDRQFILSSKKLLLSDSGFYLCAWGTAGGLRFGPGTRLTVL.

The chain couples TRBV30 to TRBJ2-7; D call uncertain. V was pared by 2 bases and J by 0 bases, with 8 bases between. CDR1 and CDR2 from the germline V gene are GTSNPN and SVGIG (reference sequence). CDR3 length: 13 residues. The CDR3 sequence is CAWSSGASYEQYF. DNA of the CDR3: TGTGCCTGGAGTTCAGGTGCCTCCTACGAGCAGTACTTC.

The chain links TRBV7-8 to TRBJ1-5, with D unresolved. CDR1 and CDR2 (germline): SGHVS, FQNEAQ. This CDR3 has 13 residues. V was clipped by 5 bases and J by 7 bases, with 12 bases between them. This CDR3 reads CASSPLLSQPQHF. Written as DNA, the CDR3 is TGTGCCAGCAGCCCTCTTCTGTCCCAGCCCCAGCATTTT.

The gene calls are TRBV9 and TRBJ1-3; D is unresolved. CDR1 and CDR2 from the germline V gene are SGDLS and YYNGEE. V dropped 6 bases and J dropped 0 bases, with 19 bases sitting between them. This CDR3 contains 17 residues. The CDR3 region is CASTRGSTLVSGNTIYF. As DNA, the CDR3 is TGTGCCAGCACCAGAGGGTCTACCTTAGTCTCTGGAAACACCATATATTTT.

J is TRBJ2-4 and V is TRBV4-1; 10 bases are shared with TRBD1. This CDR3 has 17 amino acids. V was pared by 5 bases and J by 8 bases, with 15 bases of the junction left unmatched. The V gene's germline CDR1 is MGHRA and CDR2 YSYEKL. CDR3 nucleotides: TGCGCCAGCAGCTCGCCGGGACAGGGGATCTTAAGGGACATTCAGTACTTC. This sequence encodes CASSSPGQGILRDIQYF.

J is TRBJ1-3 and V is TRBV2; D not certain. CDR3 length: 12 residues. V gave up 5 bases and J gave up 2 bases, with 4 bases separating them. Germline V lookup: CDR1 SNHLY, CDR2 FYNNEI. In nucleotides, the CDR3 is TGTGCCAGCAGTCTTACTGGAAACACCATATATTTT. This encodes CASSLTGNTIYF.